The rows below give T cell receptor beta chains drawn from one sample of a study of beta chain features in type 1 diabetes. The repertoire was sequenced with immunoSEQ multiplex PCR; TCRdb's copy has only in-frame clones and lacks some. The data hold over 650,000 clones, with about an eighth observed a single time. The specimen sequenced was naive CD4+ T cells from blood. Receptors were obtained from a man aged 18 to 30 with type 1 diabetes. CDR3s include the opening cysteine and the closing phenylalanine or tryptophan. The D gene is left open where the match is weak. Clone size is given for some rows only: seen once, a few or many times, or a class if the clone is expanded.

clone_size d_call j_call v_call cdr3_nt cdr3_aa
NA TRBD2 TRBJ2-7 TRBV7-2 TGTGCCAGCAGCCGGTTAGCGGGAGTGATTACCTACGAGCAGTACTTC CASSRLAGVITYEQYF
few NA TRBJ2-1 TRBV18 TGTGCCAGCTCACCCCCTTCGTATGATGAGCAGTTCTTC CASSPPSYDEQFF
NA NA TRBJ2-7 TRBV15 TGTGCCACCAGAGGACTCACCAGTTCAGAGCAGTACTTC CATRGLTSSEQYF
few NA TRBJ1-2 TRBV7-9 TGTGCCAGCAGCTTCGGGCTTCTCCCCGATGGCTACACCTTC CASSFGLLPDGYTF
once NA TRBJ1-1 TRBV18 TGTGCCAGCTCACCAGGATCGGGAGACACTGAAGCTTTCTTT CASSPGSGDTEAFF
NA NA TRBJ1-3 TRBV30 TGTGCCTGGAGTGTAGGGGCTGGAAACACCATATATTTT CAWSVGAGNTIYF
few NA TRBJ2-3 TRBV4-3 TGCGCCAGCAGCCAAGACGTACTCTACACAGATACGCAGTATTTT CASSQDVLYTDTQYF
NA NA TRBJ2-2 TRBV10-3 TGTGCCATCAGTGGTCTTCAGGAGAGGGCCGGGGAGCTGTTTTTT CAISGLQERAGELFF
NA NA TRBJ2-1 TRBV7-2 TGTGCCAGCAGCCCTGACAGGTCCTACAATGAGCAGTTCTTC CASSPDRSYNEQFF
NA NA TRBJ1-5 TRBV30 TGTGCCTGGAGTAGCAGGGGTAATCAGCCCCAGCATTTT CAWSSRGNQPQHF
few NA TRBJ2-7 TRBV7-2 TGTGCCAGCAGCTTTCAGGAACTCGAGCAGTACTTC CASSFQELEQYF
few TRBD1 TRBJ2-7 TRBV7-9 TGTGCCAGCAGTGAAGGGTGGGACAGGGTGTACTTC CASSEGWDRVYF
NA TRBD1 TRBJ1-1 TRBV2 TGTGCCAGTGCCCCTTTGTCTGGACAGGGGAACACTGAAGCTTTCTTT CASAPLSGQGNTEAFF
NA NA TRBJ2-3 TRBV10-3 TGTGCCATCACCTCGCAAGATACGCAGTATTTT CAITSQDTQYF
few NA TRBJ2-5 TRBV30 TGTGCCTGGAGTAGCCCCGGGGAGACCCAGTACTTC CAWSSPGETQYF
NA NA TRBJ1-1 TRBV30 TGTGCCTGCCGTCGGAGCTCTAACACTGAAGCTTTCTTT CACRRSSNTEAFF
few TRBD1 TRBJ1-4 TRBV10-3 TGTGCCACCAATAGAGGGGGAGCGGGACAGTCAGGGGAAAAACTGTTTTTT CATNRGGAGQSGEKLFF
few NA TRBJ2-1 TRBV10-3 TGTGCCATCGGCTGGGGCAGCAGGAATGAGCAGTTCTTC CAIGWGSRNEQFF
NA TRBD2 TRBJ2-5 TRBV30 TGTGCCTGGAGAAATGGACTAGCGGGGGCCCCGGGACAAGAGACCCAGTACTTC CAWRNGLAGAPGQETQYF
few NA TRBJ2-1 TRBV13 TGTGCCAGCAGCTCATCGGGGGTAGGTCCCTACAATGAGCAGTTCTTC CASSSSGVGPYNEQFF
few TRBD1 TRBJ2-1 TRBV28 TGTGCCAGCAGTTTGCCCTCCAAGACAGGGTATCACAATGAGCAGTTCTTC CASSLPSKTGYHNEQFF
NA NA TRBJ1-2 TRBV30 TGTGCCTGGAGCGTGGCCCCCACTGGCTACACCTTC CAWSVAPTGYTF
NA NA TRBJ1-2 TRBV9 TGTGCCAGCAGCGTATCCCAGGGTTCCTATGGCTACACCTTC CASSVSQGSYGYTF
few NA TRBJ1-2 TRBV25-1 TGTGCCAGCAGTGCACAGGAGCTGGGGTACTATGGCTACACCTTC CASSAQELGYYGYTF
few TRBD1 TRBJ1-5 TRBV29-1 TGCAGCGTGGCCGGGACAGGGGGCAATCAGCCCCAGCATTTT CSVAGTGGNQPQHF